The clone carrying this TCR beta chain was seen more than once but under ten times. Antigen specificity is unknown. The template was RNA from unsorted bulk tissue. Donors were chemotherapy-naive, newly diagnosed lung cancer surgical patients in China, August–late 2014. The record originates from a study of tumor and adjacent non-tumor tissue in lung cancer. Broader study findings: TCR diversity was significantly greater in tumor than normal lung tissue.

TCRbeta libraries were built with three rounds of nested PCR, modified from ARM-PCR. TCRdb reprocessed the multiplex PCR reads with MiXCR, giving one entry per CDR3 protein. The sample has around 200,000 distinct CDR3 sequences, around 70% seen once. The CDR3 runs to 15 residues. J lost 7 bases, V lost 7 bases, and 9 bases had no gene match. The chain joins TRBV12-3 or TRBV12-4 to TRBJ1-6; 8 nucleotides match TRBD1. Sequenced sample: lung tumor tissue. The receptor comes from a man in his 60s with non-small cell lung cancer. CDR3 residues: CASTKYRDRNSPLHF. Written as DNA, the CDR3 is TGTGCCAGCACGAAATACCGGGACAGGAATTCACCCCTCCACTTT.